These 13 T cell receptor beta chains share one sample of origin, sequenced in a study of early T cells in non-severe SARS-CoV-2 infection. TCRdb independently ran MiXCR on the 5' RACE reads; one entry per CDR3 protein. The sample includes about 89,000 distinct CDR3 sequences, 16% of them seen just once. The sample in question was whole blood, obtained at baseline. The source is an adult who was a healthcare worker with PCR-confirmed SARS-CoV-2 infection or an uninfected control (not recorded which).

This clonotype was picked up a small number of times. The chain joins TRBV5-1 to TRBJ2-7; TRBD2 matches 10 bases. Losses at the gene ends were 4 bases for V and 3 bases for J; bases not matched to a gene: 10. Germline lookup yields CDR1 SGHRS and CDR2 YFSETQ. This CDR3 is 16 amino acids long. This chain's CDR3 is CASSPRASGSLYEQYF. The CDR3 DNA reads as TGCGCCAGCAGCCCGAGAGCTAGCGGGAGTCTCTACGAGCAGTACTTC.

The CDR3 sequence is CSARQLAGAHEQYF. The CDR3 bases are TGCAGTGCTAGGCAACTAGCGGGAGCCCACGAGCAGTACTTC. V is TRBV20-1 and J is TRBJ2-7, with TRBD2 identical over 11 bases. Germline-derived CDR1 and CDR2 are DFQATT and SNEGSKA (reference sequence). The CDR3 totals 14 residues. V lost 3 bases to trimming and J lost 5 bases; unmatched junction nucleotides: 6.

In this sample, this clonotype is medium-sized. CDR3 protein: CASSFPTSGTTDTQYF. The CDR3 DNA is TGTGCCAGCAGTTTCCCGACTAGCGGGACCACAGATACGCAGTATTTT. The chain is built from TRBV12-3 or TRBV12-4 and TRBJ2-3; 11 nucleotides align to TRBD2. V lost 3 bases, J lost 2 bases, and 4 bases stayed unmatched. This CDR3 comprises 16 residues.

The V and J genes are TRBV19 and TRBJ2-3, with D unresolved. The CDR3 has 14 residues. Germline V gene sequence: CDR1 LNHDA, CDR2 SQIVND (reference sequence). Trimming stripped 1 base from V and 2 bases from J, with 7 bases between. The CDR3 loop is CASSIGLYTDTQYF. For the CDR3, the DNA is TGTGCCAGTAGTATAGGGCTTTACACAGATACGCAGTATTTT. Filled out from reference TRBV19 and TRBJ2-3, the complete variable domain reads DGGITQSPKYLFRKEGQNVTLSCEQNLNHDAMYWYRQDPGQGLRLIYYSQIVNDFQKGDIAEGYSVSREKKESFPLTVTSAQKNPTAFYLCASSIGLYTDTQYFGPGTRLTVL.

The gene calls are TRBV6-5 and TRBJ2-6; D not resolved. CDR1 and CDR2 (germline): MNHEY, SVGAGI. The germline V and J ends were trimmed by 8 bases and 2 bases, with 10 bases remaining between them. This CDR3 has 14 amino acids. The CDR3, as DNA: TGTGCCAGCCGCCGAAGGGCTGGGGCCAACGTCCTGACTTTC. This codes for CASRRRAGANVLTF.

This clonotype was seen more than once but under ten times. The genes are TRBV7-8 and TRBJ2-1; unclear D gene. CDR3 length equals 12 residues. Per the germline V gene, CDR1 is SGHVS and CDR2 is FQNEAQ. Deletions cut 1 base from V and 7 bases from J, with 5 bases between. The CDR3 loop is CASSLEGNEQFF. The CDR3 DNA follows: TGTGCCAGCAGCTTAGAGGGAAATGAGCAGTTCTTC. Combining the CDR3 with reference TRBV7-8 and TRBJ2-1 gives the whole variable domain GAGVSQSPRYKVAKRGQDVALRCDPISGHVSLFWYQQALGQGPEFLTYFQNEAQLDKSGLPSDRFFAERPEGSVSTLKIQRTQQEDSAVYLCASSLEGNEQFFGPGTRLTVL.

This clonotype was found a few times. The DNA for the CDR3 is TGTGCCAGCAGCTCAACCTACAGGGGCTCCGGCTACACCTTC. Its protein is CASSSTYRGSGYTF. J is TRBJ1-2 and V is TRBV13; TRBD1 aligns across 7 bases. J gave up 8 bases and V 4 bases, and 10 bases lay outside the gene matches. Germline CDR1 PRHDT, CDR2 FYEKMQ (reference sequence). This CDR3 is 14 amino acids long.

V is TRBV11-2 and J is TRBJ2-1, with 15 bases matching TRBD2. The CDR3 contains 18 residues. Losses at the gene ends were 5 bases for V and 2 bases for J; bases not matched to a gene: 7. Germline-derived CDR1 and CDR2 are SGHAT and FQNNGV. In nucleotides, the CDR3 is TGTGCCAGCAGCCCGAGAGGGACTAGCGGGAGGACCTACAATGAGCAGTTCTTC. Translated: CASSPRGTSGRTYNEQFF.

The chain uses TRBV6-2 or TRBV6-3 and TRBJ2-4; D is unresolved. In germline, CDR1 is MNHEY, CDR2 SVGEGT. The V end was cut by 8 bases, the J end by 6 bases, with 17 bases between. This CDR3 has 14 amino acids. CDR3: CASCPAASGNIQYF. The CDR3 region has the DNA TGTGCCAGCTGCCCGGCGGCTAGTGGAAACATTCAGTACTTC.

On this clonotype: One junction end does not reproduce the germline sequence, and a read error may be involved. The genes are TRBV20-1 and TRBJ2-7; D gene ambiguous. From germline, CDR1 is DFQATT and CDR2 SNEGSKA (reference sequence). The CDR3 loop spans 10 amino acids. CDR3 sequence (DNA): TGCAGTGCGTCGGGTGACGATCAGTACTTC. Protein product: CSASGDDQYF.

The V call is TRBV29-1, the J call TRBJ2-7, with D possibly matching TRBD2 (6 bases). Germline lookup yields CDR1 SQVTM and CDR2 ANQGSEA. V was pared by 6 bases and J by 4 bases, with 22 bases between. This CDR3 is built from 15 residues. Written as DNA, the CDR3 is TGCAGCGTGGCGGGGACGGGACCCAACACGTACGAGCAGTACTTC. Protein product: CSVAGTGPNTYEQYF.

The chain combines TRBV30 with TRBJ2-3, with D perhaps given as TRBD1 or TRBD2 (5 bases each). Germline V lookup: CDR1 GTSNPN, CDR2 SVGIG (reference sequence). Trimming removed 6 bases at V and 4 bases at J, with 11 bases between. The CDR3 runs to 12 residues. The CDR3, as DNA: TGTGCCTGCATGAGGGACGCAGATACGCAGTATTTT. It is translated as CACMRDADTQYF.

V and J are TRBV25-1 and TRBJ1-3, with TRBD1 as a possible D gene (5 bases). The V end was cut by 4 bases, the J end by 0 bases, with 10 bases between. The germline V gene encodes CDR1 MGHDK and CDR2 SYGVNS. The CDR3 covers 15 residues. CDR3 in amino acids: CASSGTGSSGNTIYF. Here the CDR3 DNA reads TGTGCCAGCAGTGGAACAGGATCCTCTGGAAACACCATATATTTT.